The 24 T cell receptor beta chains below were found in one sample sequenced in a study of CXCR3-negative and CXCR3-positive naive CD8 T cells. The authors prepared UMI-labeled TRB cDNA libraries by 5' RACE. Reanalyzing the 5' RACE reads, TCRdb keeps one entry per CDR3 protein, without DNA. This sample contains 100,000 to 150,000 distinct CDR3 sequences. Sample: naive CXCR3- CD8+ T cells from blood. Subset reported: CD45RO-CCR7+CD27+CD95- naive CD8+ T cells lacking CXCR3 (TNR3-). Receptors were obtained from a human donor in good health. Some clones in this sample may be carry-over from other donors' samples.

The V call is TRBV20-1, the J call TRBJ2-7; TCRdb reports TRBD1, a call that lacks DNA to check it against. Germline V gene lookup returns CDR1 DFQATT and CDR2 SNEGSKA (reference sequence). The CDR3 length is 14 residues. The CDR3 here is CSARSRDLYYEQYF.

The J gene is TRBJ2-4, the V gene TRBV15. The CDR3 is 16 amino acids. CDR1 and CDR2 (germline): LNHNV, YYDKDF (reference sequence). This CDR3 is CATSIDSGVAKNIQYF.

J is TRBJ2-1 and V is TRBV20-1; TCRdb lists TRBD1, though no DNA is available to test this call. The germline gives CDR1 DFQATT, CDR2 SNEGSKA (reference sequence). The CDR3 spans 14 residues. The chain's CDR3 is CSARVQAGYNEQFF.

The chain couples TRBV12-3 or TRBV12-4 to TRBJ2-2; as DNA is missing, the TRBD2 call by TCRdb cannot be tested. The CDR3 sequence is 16 residues long. The CDR3 sequence is CASSFLAGDLTGELFF.

V gene TRBV7-2 combines with J gene TRBJ1-1. This CDR3 has 13 residues. The germline CDR1 and CDR2 sequences are SGHTA and FQGNSA. CDR3 region: CASSQSVNTEAFF.

The J gene is TRBJ2-3, the V gene TRBV15; TCRdb picks TRBD1, but there is no DNA to check that call. Germline lookup yields CDR1 LNHNV and CDR2 YYDKDF (reference sequence). This CDR3 spans 13 amino acids. CDR3 protein: CATSEGRADTQYF.

The CDR3 region is CASSTRTGFYNSPLHF. The chain links TRBV3-1 to TRBJ1-6; TCRdb's D call, TRBD1, is unchecked because there is no DNA. The germline V gene has CDR1 LGHDT and CDR2 YNNKEL (reference sequence). The CDR3 totals 16 residues.

This chain's CDR3 is CASSLGVGLAGVREQYF. V gene TRBV11-2 combines with J gene TRBJ2-7; TCRdb names TRBD2, which stays unverified in the absence of DNA. The CDR3 contains 17 residues. In germline, CDR1 is SGHAT, CDR2 FQNNGV.

This sequence joins TRBV5-5 and TRBJ2-3; TCRdb outputs TRBD2, but without DNA this stays unchecked. Per the germline V gene, CDR1 is SGHKS and CDR2 is YYEKEE (reference sequence). The CDR3 extends over 15 amino acids. The CDR3 loop is CASSLMRGAWDTQYF.

V is TRBV7-9 and J is TRBJ1-2; TCRdb lists TRBD1, though no DNA is available to test this call. Germline V gene sequence: CDR1 SEHNR, CDR2 FQNEAQ (reference sequence). CDR3 length: 14 amino acids. CDR3 amino acids: CASRHTGTGYGYTF.

The V and J genes are TRBV12-3 or TRBV12-4 and TRBJ1-3. The CDR3 runs 13 residues. The CDR3 sequence is CASSQGAGNTIYF.

The chain combines TRBV12-3 or TRBV12-4 with TRBJ1-4; TCRdb's assignment of TRBD1 cannot be checked, as there is no DNA. The CDR3 length is 14 residues. The CDR3 protein is CASKRQGADEKLFF.

This chain links TRBV7-9 with TRBJ1-1; TCRdb selects TRBD1, and the lack of DNA leaves this call unchecked. Germline lookup yields CDR1 SEHNR and CDR2 FQNEAQ (reference sequence). The CDR3 covers 15 residues. The chain's CDR3 is CASSLYRGLSTEAFF.

The chain couples TRBV27 to TRBJ1-6. CDR3 size: 12 residues. Germline V CDR1 and CDR2: MNHEY, SMNVEV (reference sequence). CDR3 amino acids: CASSLSNSPLHF.

This chain connects TRBV12-3 or TRBV12-4 to TRBJ1-2; no DNA is available, so the TRBD1 call from TCRdb remains unchecked. The CDR3 runs 13 residues. The CDR3 region is CASSLGTGDGYTF.

This chain uses TRBV15 with TRBJ2-6; TCRdb designates TRBD1, a call that cannot be tested without DNA. Germline CDR1 reads LNHNV; CDR2 reads YYDKDF (reference sequence). The CDR3 is 15 amino acids. CDR3 loop: CATSTDREGANVLTF.

The gene calls are TRBV9 and TRBJ2-1. Per germline, CDR1 SGDLS and CDR2 YYNGEE. The CDR3 is made up of 12 amino acids. The CDR3 spells CASSPTDDEQFF.

The rearrangement uses TRBV19 and TRBJ2-7; TCRdb indicates TRBD1, and absent DNA this call remains unverified. The V gene's germline CDR1 is LNHDA and CDR2 SQIVND (reference sequence). The CDR3 runs 14 residues. The CDR3 sequence: CASSMGSGDYEQYF.

The gene calls are TRBV10-3 and TRBJ2-2; TCRdb's assignment of TRBD1 cannot be checked, as there is no DNA. Germline CDR1 is ENHRY and CDR2 is SYGVKD. The CDR3 is 14 residues long. CDR3 sequence reads: CAISRDKDTGELFF.

The chain uses TRBV29-1 and TRBJ2-1; the TCRdb D gene call, TRBD1, has no DNA to confirm it. In germline, CDR1 is SQVTM, CDR2 ANQGSEA. The CDR3 has 12 residues. The CDR3 here is CSVVGWGTEQFF.

This sequence joins TRBV7-6 and TRBJ1-5. The germline CDR1 and CDR2 sequences are SGHVS and FNYEAQ. The CDR3 covers 14 residues. This chain's CDR3 is CASSLGYGDQPQHF.

This chain connects TRBV19 to TRBJ1-1. This CDR3 has 12 amino acids. The germline CDR1 and CDR2 sequences are LNHDA and SQIVND (reference sequence). The CDR3 is CASSAGNTEAFF.

V and J are TRBV3-1 and TRBJ2-5; TCRdb's D call, TRBD2, is unchecked because there is no DNA. The germline V gene has CDR1 LGHDT and CDR2 YNNKEL (reference sequence). The CDR3 has 14 residues. This chain's CDR3 is CASSQGTYEETQYF.

The chain combines TRBV3-1 with TRBJ2-7; the D call from TCRdb, TRBD2, cannot be confirmed without DNA. Germline lookup yields CDR1 LGHDT and CDR2 YNNKEL (reference sequence). The CDR3 consists of 15 residues. CDR3 amino acids: CASSQGVAVGYEQYF.